This T cell receptor (beta chain) was obtained from a study of blood T cell repertoires in COVID-19. Under the authors' procedure: Estimates of nucleated cell counts were drawn from the amplification of reference gene primers. Data came from immunoSEQ multiplex PCR; TCRdb stores just in-frame clones and leaves some out. The V and J calls and clone size are taken from that table; D and trimming were inferred from the DNA. Of under 40,000 clones listed, 80% are singletons. Between the trimmed V and J ends, which lost 4 bases and 8 bases, there was a span of 27 bases. Germline V CDR1 and CDR2: SGHTA, FQGNSA. The CDR3 loop spans 18 amino acids.

Sequencing was performed on peripheral blood. The TCR was taken from an older woman with acute or convalescent COVID-19. V usage is TRBV7-2 and J usage is TRBJ2-1, with D perhaps TRBD2 (6 bases). CDR3 DNA: TGTGCCAGCAGCTCGTTAGGGAGGACAATCCAAACGGTCCATGAGCAGTTCTTC. This codes for CASSSLGRTIQTVHEQFF.